The 30 T cell receptor beta chains listed next were all sequenced from one sample in a study of CD4+ T cells in melanoma. Using immunoSEQ multiplex PCR, the repertoire was profiled, and TCRdb retains in-frame clones only, with some absent. This sample yields more than 8,000 clones, of which around 60% are seen a single time; about 13% belongs to the top ten. Sequencing input: cells from a culture (not recorded whether cultured in vitro). These receptors were obtained from a human donor with melanoma.

The chain couples TRBV4-1 to TRBJ2-3; no firm D call. Germline V lookup: CDR1 MGHRA, CDR2 YSYEKL. The length of the CDR3 is 14 residues. Trimming shortened V by 1 base and J by 6 bases, and 11 bases separated the two germline ends. As DNA, the CDR3 is TGCGCCAGCAGCCAAGTTGGACCACCCGATACGCAGTATTTT. This codes for CASSQVGPPDTQYF.

Only one count was recorded for this clone. The chain joins TRBV19 to TRBJ1-1, with a possible D match to TRBD1 (6 bases). The ends were cut back, 3 bases at V and 0 bases at J, with 26 bases in the middle. Germline values: CDR1 LNHDA, CDR2 SQIVND (reference sequence). CDR3 length equals 20 residues. The CDR3 bases are TGTGCCAGTAGTATTTGGTTCTCTTGGCGGCTTGGACAGATGAACACTGAAGCTTTCTTT. It codes for CASSIWFSWRLGQMNTEAFF.

The gene calls are TRBV9 and TRBJ1-6; 7 bases match TRBD1. The V gene end was trimmed by 3 bases and the J gene end by 7 bases; junction bases not matched to a gene: 13. The CDR3 extends over 17 amino acids. Germline loops: CDR1 SGDLS, CDR2 YYNGEE. The CDR3 sequence is CASSAQAPQGTNSPLHF. CDR3 DNA sequence: TGTGCCAGCAGCGCCCAGGCCCCACAGGGGACCAATTCACCCCTCCACTTT.

The table lists this clone with a count of one. This chain links TRBV29-1 with TRBJ2-2; 9 bases align to TRBD1. Trimming at V came to 7 bases and at J to 3 bases, leaving 3 bases not matched to a gene. Germline CDR1 reads SQVTM; CDR2 reads ANQGSEA. The CDR3 totals 13 residues. The CDR3 DNA sequence: TGCAGCGCTGGACAGGGGTACACCGGGGAGCTGTTTTTT. As protein: CSAGQGYTGELFF.

This chain connects TRBV22-1 to TRBJ2-6; the D call TRBD2 from the table was never checked on the DNA. TRBV22-1 is a known pseudogene. There are 17 residues in the CDR3. In nucleotides, the CDR3 is TGTCCTGGGAGTGGGTCTAGCGAACAAAGTCGGGCCAACGTCCTGACTTTC. This translates into CPGSGSSEQSRANVLTF.

The rearrangement joins TRBV2 to TRBJ1-4; 10 bases line up with TRBD1. With 6 bases clipped from V and 2 bases from J, the junction kept 15 bases outside the gene matches. The germline gives CDR1 SNHLY, CDR2 FYNNEI. The CDR3 consists of 19 residues. The CDR3 spells CASRATGGASLMTNEKLFF. The CDR3 region has the DNA TGTGCCAGCAGGGCGACAGGGGGCGCTTCCCTGATGACTAATGAAAAACTGTTTTTT.

The chain combines TRBV7-9 with TRBJ1-1, with D tentatively TRBD1 (6 bases). V shed 5 bases and J shed 4 bases, with 17 bases lying between them. Germline assignment: CDR1 SEHNR and CDR2 FQNEAQ (reference sequence). The CDR3 length is 15 residues. This CDR3 is CASSRRGGGGTEAFF. The CDR3, as DNA: TGTGCCAGCAGCCGGAGGGGGGGAGGCGGCACTGAAGCTTTCTTT.

The rearrangement joins TRBV18 to TRBJ2-7, with 7 bases matching TRBD1. This CDR3 comprises 14 residues. Germline V gene data show CDR1 as KGHSH and CDR2 as LQKENI. V lost 4 bases and J lost 2; bases outside the gene matches: 5. CDR3 nucleotides: TGTGCCAGCTCACAGGGACAGACAACCTACGAGCAGTACTTC. This encodes CASSQGQTTYEQYF.

The sample holds a few counts of this clone. The V and J genes are TRBV27 and TRBJ2-6; D is uncertain. Germline V gene sequence: CDR1 MNHEY, CDR2 SMNVEV (reference sequence). The CDR3 covers 15 residues. V gave up 7 bases and J gave up 4 bases, with 14 bases separating them. The CDR3 bases are TGTGCCAGCACGGTGAGGATTGGAGGGGCCAACGTCCTGACTTTC. It is translated as CASTVRIGGANVLTF. Using reference TRBV27 and TRBJ2-6 for the parts outside the CDR3, the full variable domain is EAQVTQNPRYLITVTGKKLTVTCSQNMNHEYMSWYRQDPGLGLRQIYYSMNVEVTDKGDVPEGYKVSRKEKRNFPLILESPSPNQTSLYFCASTVRIGGANVLTFGAGSRLTVL.

This clone occurred a few times. This chain connects TRBV6-1 to TRBJ1-5, with a possible D match to TRBD1 (6 bases). This CDR3 has 12 residues. Germline CDR1 is MNHNS and CDR2 is SASEGT. Trimming left V 6 bases short and J 7 bases short, with 10 bases between. The CDR3 is CASSWGPQPQHF. The CDR3 nucleotides read TGTGCCAGCAGCTGGGGGCCCCAGCCCCAGCATTTT.

This chain uses TRBV2 with TRBJ2-1; D not resolved. CDR3 size: 11 residues. Germline loops: CDR1 SNHLY, CDR2 FYNNEI. Trimming removed 5 bases from V and 4 bases from J, with 3 bases in between. CDR3 bases: TGTGCCAGCAGTCTTTACAATGAGCAGTTCTTC. Translating gives CASSLYNEQFF.

This clone was seen just once. The chain links TRBV6-5 to TRBJ2-2, with a tentative D call TRBD2 (6 bases). V lost 8 bases and J lost 4, with 14 bases in between. The germline V gene encodes CDR1 MNHEY and CDR2 SVGAGI. CDR3 length: 14 residues. The CDR3 DNA reads as TGTGCCAGCCAAGGAGGGGTGGGCACCGGGGAGCTGTTTTTT. Its translation: CASQGGVGTGELFF.

The chain links TRBV7-6 to TRBJ2-5, with D unclear. Germline lookup yields CDR1 SGHVS and CDR2 FNYEAQ. With 2 bases removed from V and 5 bases from J, the gap between germline ends came to 15 bases. The CDR3 sequence is 15 residues long. The CDR3 loop is CASSLLVLRSETQYF. The CDR3 nucleotides are TGTGCCAGCAGCTTACTGGTCCTAAGGAGTGAGACCCAGTACTTC.

This sequence joins TRBV5-1 and TRBJ2-6; the D is unclear. The CDR3 is made up of 16 amino acids. The germline V and J ends were trimmed by 0 bases and 1 base, with 8 bases remaining between them. Germline CDR1 is SGHRS and CDR2 is YFSETQ. In nucleotides, the CDR3 is TGCGCCAGCAGCTTGGCCCCGGGTTCTGGGGCCAACGTCCTGACTTTC. Translation: CASSLAPGSGANVLTF.

The gene calls are TRBV2 and TRBJ2-1, with 9 bases aligning to TRBD1. Germline trimming cut 8 bases from V and 11 bases from J; bases unmatched to any gene: 4. CDR1 is SNHLY and CDR2 is FYNNEI in the germline V gene. The CDR3 spans 11 residues. The CDR3 region is CASGDRDKQFF. CDR3 nucleotide sequence: TGTGCCAGCGGGGACAGGGATAAGCAGTTCTTC.

This CDR3 reads CASSLSGGHQYQETQYF. Written as DNA, the CDR3 is TGTGCCAGCAGCTTATCGGGGGGACACCAGTACCAAGAGACCCAGTACTTC. The rearrangement joins TRBV7-2 to TRBJ2-5, with a weak D call TRBD2 (7 bases). CDR3 length: 17 residues. CDR1 is SGHTA and CDR2 is FQGNSA in the germline V gene. With 2 bases removed from V and 0 bases from J, the gap between germline ends came to 16 bases.

The V and J genes are TRBV5-1 and TRBJ2-7, with D possibly being TRBD2 (6 bases). Germline CDR1 reads SGHRS; CDR2 reads YFSETQ. The CDR3 loop spans 15 amino acids. With 0 bases removed from V and 7 bases from J, the gap between germline ends came to 17 bases. The chain's CDR3 is CASSLDPGGAGEQYF. The CDR3 nucleotides read TGCGCCAGCAGCTTGGATCCAGGAGGGGCCGGGGAGCAGTACTTC.

The chain couples TRBV6-5 to TRBJ2-2, with D tentatively TRBD1 (6 bases). The CDR3 is made up of 15 amino acids. Germline CDR1 reads MNHEY; CDR2 reads SVGAGI. CDR3 residues: CGTARGTTNTGELFF. The CDR3 region has the DNA TGTGGGACAGCAAGGGGGACCACGAACACCGGGGAGCTGTTTTTT.

The CDR3 DNA sequence: TGTGCCAGCAGTTACTCCCCTAGCTGGGCCGGGGAGCTGTTTTTT. This translates into CASSYSPSWAGELFF. The rearrangement links TRBV6-5 to TRBJ2-2; a weak D match, TRBD2 (5 bases). The CDR3 is made up of 15 amino acids. Trimming cost V 0 bases and J 6 bases, with 11 bases left between them. Per the germline V gene, CDR1 is MNHEY and CDR2 is SVGAGI.

This chain connects TRBV2 to TRBJ2-2, with TRBD1 identical over 8 bases. This CDR3 contains 17 residues. V was pared by 1 base and J by 4 bases, with 8 bases of the junction left unmatched. Germline V gives CDR1 SNHLY, CDR2 FYNNEI. CDR3 nucleotides: TGTGCCAGCAGTGAAGTGACAGGGGCTCGGAGCACCGGGGAGCTGTTTTTT. As protein: CASSEVTGARSTGELFF. Complete variable domain (other parts from reference TRBV2 and TRBJ2-2): EPEVTQTPSHQVTQMGQEVILRCVPISNHLYFYWYRQILGQKVEFLVSFYNNEISEKSEIFDDQFSVERPDGSNFTLKIRSTKLEDSAMYFCASSEVTGARSTGELFFGEGSRLTVL.

The chain joins TRBV11-2 to TRBJ2-3; 13 nucleotides agree with TRBD2. CDR1 is SGHAT, CDR2 FQNNGV, per germline. This CDR3 spans 18 amino acids. V lost 2 bases, J lost 6 bases, and 11 bases stayed unmatched. The CDR3 is CASSLTSGGVRQGDTQYF. The CDR3 coding sequence is TGTGCCAGCAGCTTAACTAGCGGGGGGGTCAGACAGGGCGATACGCAGTATTTT.

V gene TRBV6-1 combines with J gene TRBJ2-3; 10 nucleotides agree with TRBD2. This CDR3 spans 16 amino acids. Trimming took 2 bases from V and 4 from J; bases not matched to a gene: 6. Germline assignment: CDR1 MNHNS and CDR2 SASEGT. As DNA, the CDR3 is TGTGCCAGCAGTGAACCGGGACTAGCGAGGGCAGATACGCAGTATTTT. Amino acids: CASSEPGLARADTQYF.

This clone was detected once. The J gene is TRBJ2-7, the V gene TRBV30; 10 positions match TRBD1. CDR3 size: 14 residues. Germline V lookup: CDR1 GTSNPN, CDR2 SVGIG (reference sequence). After removal of 1 base from V and 4 bases from J, the junction contained 4 bases not matched to a gene. CDR3 sequence (DNA): TGTGCCTGGAGTGGACAGGGGGCAAGATACGAGCAGTACTTC. This gives the protein CAWSGQGARYEQYF.

CDR3 sequence reads: CASSVRQGAGSYNEQFF. In DNA form, the CDR3 reads TGTGCCAGCAGCGTACGACAGGGGGCCGGATCCTACAATGAGCAGTTCTTC. This rearrangement joins TRBV9 to TRBJ2-1; 10 positions match TRBD1. Germline CDR1 and CDR2: SGDLS and YYNGEE. The CDR3 sequence is 17 residues long. V lost 1 base and J lost 1; bases outside the gene matches: 5.

This clone was seen more than once but under ten times. CDR3 bases: TGTGCCAGCAGCTCACCGAACACTGAAGCTTTCTTT. Translation gives CASSSPNTEAFF. J is TRBJ1-1 and V is TRBV7-3; D not certain. Per the germline V gene, CDR1 is SGHTA and CDR2 is FQGTGA. CDR3 length equals 12 residues. V gave up 4 bases and J gave up 1 base, with 4 bases separating them.

This sequence joins TRBV12-5 and TRBJ1-4; 7 nucleotides line up with TRBD1. CDR3 size: 16 residues. V shed 1 base and J 5 bases; nucleotides not matched to a gene: 7. From germline, CDR1 is LGHNT and CDR2 FRNRAP. The CDR3 region has the DNA TGTGCTAGTGGTTTGGCCCGACAGGGAGGAAATGAAAAACTGTTTTTT. Residues: CASGLARQGGNEKLFF.

The chain uses TRBV5-1 and TRBJ1-6; D gene uncertain. The V and J ends lost 0 bases and 7 bases respectively, with 11 bases between them. The germline V gene has CDR1 SGHRS and CDR2 YFSETQ. This CDR3 contains 15 residues. The CDR3 loop is CASSLGPRGNSPLHF. The CDR3 DNA reads as TGCGCCAGCAGCTTGGGTCCTCGGGGAAATTCACCCCTCCACTTT.

The chain links TRBV6-5 to TRBJ2-1; D gene ambiguous. CDR3 size: 13 residues. The germline gives CDR1 MNHEY, CDR2 SVGAGI. Between the trimmed V and J ends, which lost 6 bases and 6 bases, there was a span of 12 bases. CDR3 nucleotides: TGTGCCAGCAGAGGTCCCTACCCCAATGAGCAGTTCTTC. It encodes CASRGPYPNEQFF.

V and J are TRBV7-6 and TRBJ2-5, with unresolved D. The V end was cut by 4 bases, the J end by 2 bases, with 14 bases between. Germline CDR1 and CDR2: SGHVS and FNYEAQ. CDR3 size: 15 residues. The CDR3 DNA reads as TGTGCCAGCAGCTCTGGCACCTCGTTTCAAGAGACCCAGTACTTC. The encoded protein is CASSSGTSFQETQYF.

V gene TRBV6-5 combines with J gene TRBJ2-7; a possible D gene is TRBD2 (6 bases). V was clipped by 5 bases and J by 0 bases, with 11 bases between them. Germline V lookup: CDR1 MNHEY, CDR2 SVGAGI. This CDR3 is built from 14 residues. This chain's CDR3 is CASSPAGSSYEQYF. CDR3 in DNA: TGTGCCAGCAGTCCGGCGGGGAGCTCCTACGAGCAGTACTTC.